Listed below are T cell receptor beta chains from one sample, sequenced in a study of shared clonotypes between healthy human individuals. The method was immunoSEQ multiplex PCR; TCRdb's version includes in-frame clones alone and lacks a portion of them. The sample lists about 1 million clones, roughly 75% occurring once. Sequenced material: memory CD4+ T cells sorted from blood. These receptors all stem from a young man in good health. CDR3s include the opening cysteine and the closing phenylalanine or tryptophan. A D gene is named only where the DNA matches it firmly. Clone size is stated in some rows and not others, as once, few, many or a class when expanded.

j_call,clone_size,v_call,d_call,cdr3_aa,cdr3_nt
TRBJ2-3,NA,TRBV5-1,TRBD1,CASSLVLDRGTDTQYF,TGCGCCAGCAGCTTGGTGCTGGACAGGGGGACAGATACGCAGTATTTT
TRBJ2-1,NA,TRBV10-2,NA,CASLGLNSYNEQFF,TGCGCCAGCCTCGGACTAAACTCCTACAATGAGCAGTTCTTC
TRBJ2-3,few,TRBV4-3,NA,CASSQNERGDTQYF,TGCGCCAGCAGCCAAAACGAGCGAGGGGATACGCAGTATTTT
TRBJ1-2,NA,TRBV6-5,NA,CASTKAGLGYGYTF,TGTGCCAGCACCAAAGCGGGGCTAGGATATGGCTACACCTTC
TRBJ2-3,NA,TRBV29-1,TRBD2,CSVSGRPITDTQYF,TGCAGCGTTAGCGGGAGGCCAATCACAGATACGCAGTATTTT
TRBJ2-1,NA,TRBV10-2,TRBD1,CASSTGTGFYNEQFF,TGCGCCAGCAGTACCGGGACAGGTTTCTACAATGAGCAGTTCTTC
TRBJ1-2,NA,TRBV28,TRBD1,CASSRQGAKGYTF,TGTGCCAGCAGCCGACAGGGGGCGAAGGGCTACACCTTC
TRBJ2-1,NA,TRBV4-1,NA,CASSQPGHSSYNEQFF,TGCGCCAGCAGCCAACCGGGACACAGCTCCTACAATGAGCAGTTCTTC
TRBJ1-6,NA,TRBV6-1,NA,CASSEWVDSPLHF,TGTGCCAGCAGTGAATGGGTGGATTCACCCCTCCACTTT
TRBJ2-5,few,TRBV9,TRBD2,CASSVGGLAGGAQETQYF,TGTGCCAGCAGCGTAGGTGGACTAGCGGGGGGGGCCCAAGAGACCCAGTACTTC
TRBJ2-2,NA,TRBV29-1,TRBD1,CSVGWTGTNTGELFF,TGCAGCGTCGGGTGGACAGGGACTAACACCGGGGAGCTGTTTTTT
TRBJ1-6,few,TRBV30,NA,CAWTRPQPNSPLHF,TGTGCCTGGACCCGCCCGCAGCCTAATTCACCCCTCCACTTT
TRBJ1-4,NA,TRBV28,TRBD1,CASRGPGQGSEKLFF,TGTGCCAGCAGGGGACCGGGACAGGGAAGTGAAAAACTGTTTTTT
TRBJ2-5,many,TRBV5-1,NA,CASSLEVSGTQYF,TGCGCCAGCAGCTTGGAAGTCTCAGGGACCCAGTACTTC
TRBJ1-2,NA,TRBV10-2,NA,CASSEGGGGNGYTF,TGCGCCAGCAGTGAGGGTGGAGGGGGTAATGGCTACACCTTC
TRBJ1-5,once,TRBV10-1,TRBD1,CASSQDRDQPQHF,TGCGCCAGCAGTCAAGACAGGGATCAGCCCCAGCATTTT
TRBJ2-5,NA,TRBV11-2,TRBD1,CASSRLQGAGETQYF,TGTGCCAGCAGCAGACTACAGGGGGCGGGAGAGACCCAGTACTTC
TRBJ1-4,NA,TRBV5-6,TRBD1,CASNPAGTGGEKLFF,TGTGCCAGCAACCCAGCCGGGACAGGGGGCGAAAAACTGTTTTTT
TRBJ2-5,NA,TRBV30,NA,CAWSGGQVETQYF,TGTGCCTGGAGTGGAGGGCAAGTGGAGACCCAGTACTTC
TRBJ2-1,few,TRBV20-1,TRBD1,CSADRGAEQFF,TGCAGTGCCGACAGGGGGGCTGAGCAGTTCTTC
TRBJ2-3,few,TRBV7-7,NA,CASSFSLDRTDTQYF,TGTGCTAGCAGCTTTAGCCTAGACCGCACAGATACGCAGTATTTT
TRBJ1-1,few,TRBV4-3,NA,CASSQRSVTEAFF,TGCGCCAGCAGCCAGAGATCGGTGACTGAAGCTTTCTTT
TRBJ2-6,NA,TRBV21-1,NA,CASSKVEHSGANVLTF,TGTGCCAGCAGCAAAGTTGAGCACTCTGGGGCCAACGTCCTGACTTTC
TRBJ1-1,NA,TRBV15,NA,CATSQPGRDTEAFF,TGTGCCACCAGCCAACCAGGGAGGGATACTGAAGCTTTCTTT
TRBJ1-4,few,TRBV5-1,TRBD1,CASSPDRGGEKLFF,TGCGCCAGCAGCCCGGACAGGGGTGGTGAAAAACTGTTTTTT
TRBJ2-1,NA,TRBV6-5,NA,CASTSEGRWNEQFF,TGTGCCAGCACCTCCGAGGGGCGCTGGAATGAGCAGTTCTTC
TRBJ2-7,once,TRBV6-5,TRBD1,CASSYSTGTGAYEQYF,TGTGCCAGCAGTTACTCGACCGGGACAGGGGCCTACGAGCAGTACTTC
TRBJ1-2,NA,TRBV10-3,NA,CAISEPARVGAGGYTF,TGTGCCATCAGTGAGCCGGCGCGGGTGGGGGCAGGTGGCTACACCTTC
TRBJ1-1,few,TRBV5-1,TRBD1,CASSSGTGYGTEAFF,TGCGCCAGCAGCTCCGGGACAGGGTATGGCACTGAAGCTTTCTTT
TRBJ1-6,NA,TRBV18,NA,CASSPTGDYNSPLHF,TGTGCCAGCTCACCTACAGGCGACTATAATTCACCCCTCCACTTT
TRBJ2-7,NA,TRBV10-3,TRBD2,CAIGGGLAGHEQYF,TGTGCCATCGGAGGAGGACTAGCGGGACACGAGCAGTACTTC
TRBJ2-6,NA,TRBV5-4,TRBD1,CASSVLTGGLRGANVLTF,TGTGCCAGCAGCGTACTGACAGGGGGTCTACGGGGGGCCAACGTCCTGACTTTC
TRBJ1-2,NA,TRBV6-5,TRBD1,CASRPTGELKGYTF,TGTGCCAGCAGGCCTACAGGGGAACTAAAGGGCTACACCTTC